This passage covers 3 T cell receptor beta chains from one sample sequenced in a study of T cells in Graves' hyperthyroidism and ophthalmopathy. Amplification of TCR beta CDR3 regions used RNA as the template. Using the HTBI primer set, a first-round RT-PCR was run on the TCR CDR3. TCRdb independently ran MiXCR on the multiplex PCR reads; one entry per CDR3 protein. The sample lists a few hundred thousand distinct CDR3 sequences, 15% to 17% occurring once. Material for sequencing was blood. These receptor sequences come from a woman younger than 45 with Graves' hyperthyroidism.

In its sample, this clonotype was seen many times. The V call is TRBV2, the J call TRBJ1-2; the match to TRBD1 covers 7 bases. This CDR3 is 13 amino acids long. The V segment lost 8 bases and the J segment 9 bases; nucleotides outside the gene matches: 12. The germline V gene has CDR1 SNHLY and CDR2 FYNNEI. The CDR3 DNA is TGTGCCAGCTTCCGGGACAGTCGCACTAGCTACACCTTC. Its protein product is CASFRDSRTSYTF.

There are many counts of this clonotype. The J gene is TRBJ2-7, the V gene TRBV3-1; D possibly corresponds to TRBD2 (6 bases). Germline V gives CDR1 LGHDT, CDR2 YNNKEL (reference sequence). CDR3 length: 17 amino acids. V was pared by 4 bases and J by 2 bases, with 21 bases between. The CDR3 nucleotides read TGTGCCAGCAGCCGGCGGCGGGCTACTAGCACCCCCTACGAGCAGTACTTC. Its protein is CASSRRRATSTPYEQYF.

The rearrangement links TRBV4-1 to TRBJ1-1; a weak D match, TRBD1 (6 bases). The germline gives CDR1 MGHRA, CDR2 YSYEKL. The CDR3 has 17 amino acids. With 1 base removed from V and 7 bases from J, the gap between germline ends came to 22 bases. This chain's CDR3 is CASSQGPGTRISGEAFF. The CDR3 region has the DNA TGCGCCAGCAGCCAAGGACCCGGGACACGGATATCGGGTGAAGCTTTCTTT.